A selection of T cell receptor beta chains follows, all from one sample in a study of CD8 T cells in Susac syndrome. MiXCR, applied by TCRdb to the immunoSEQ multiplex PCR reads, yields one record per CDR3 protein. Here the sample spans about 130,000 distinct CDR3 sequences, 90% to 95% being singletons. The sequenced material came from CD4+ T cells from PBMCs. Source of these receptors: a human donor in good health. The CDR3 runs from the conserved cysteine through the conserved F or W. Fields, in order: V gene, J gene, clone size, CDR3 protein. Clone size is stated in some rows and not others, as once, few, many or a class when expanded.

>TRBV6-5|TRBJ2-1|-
CASSYGLLVNEQFF
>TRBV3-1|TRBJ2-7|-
CASSQERAISVIF
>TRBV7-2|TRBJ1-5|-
CASSPRALSNQPQHF
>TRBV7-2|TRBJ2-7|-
CASSPIGTSGVDEQYF
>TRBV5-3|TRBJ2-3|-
CARRPEDTQYF
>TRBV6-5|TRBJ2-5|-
CASSHSVETQYF
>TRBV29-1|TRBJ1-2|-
CSVSVDYYGYTF
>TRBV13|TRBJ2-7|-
CASSLTGASGRTSSYEQYF
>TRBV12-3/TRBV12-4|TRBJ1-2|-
CASRLVAGPIYGYTF
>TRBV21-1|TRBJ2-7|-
CASSKVSQGYEQYF
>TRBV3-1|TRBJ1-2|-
CASSQLKTQGIYGYTF
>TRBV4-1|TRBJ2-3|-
CASSQDQGTTNTDTQYF
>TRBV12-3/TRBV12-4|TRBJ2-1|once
CASSLGTGAQLQFF
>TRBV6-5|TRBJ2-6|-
CASSDYSGANVLTF
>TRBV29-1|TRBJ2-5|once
CSVTRLAGGDQGETQYF
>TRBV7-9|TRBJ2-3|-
CASSWLAGVGTDTQYF
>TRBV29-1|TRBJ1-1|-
CLAGAANGGAFF
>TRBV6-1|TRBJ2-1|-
CASILDLGNEQFF
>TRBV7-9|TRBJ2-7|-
CASSPTGSSSYEQYF
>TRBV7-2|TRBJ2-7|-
CASSLLGNEQYF
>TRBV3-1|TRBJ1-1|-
CASSQVGGTEAFF
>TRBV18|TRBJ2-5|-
CASSPPIQETQYF
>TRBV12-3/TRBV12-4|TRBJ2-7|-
CASSLVLNYEQYF
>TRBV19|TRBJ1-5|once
CASSRDRDRRSNQPQHF
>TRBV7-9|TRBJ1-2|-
CASGRPEGGNGYTF